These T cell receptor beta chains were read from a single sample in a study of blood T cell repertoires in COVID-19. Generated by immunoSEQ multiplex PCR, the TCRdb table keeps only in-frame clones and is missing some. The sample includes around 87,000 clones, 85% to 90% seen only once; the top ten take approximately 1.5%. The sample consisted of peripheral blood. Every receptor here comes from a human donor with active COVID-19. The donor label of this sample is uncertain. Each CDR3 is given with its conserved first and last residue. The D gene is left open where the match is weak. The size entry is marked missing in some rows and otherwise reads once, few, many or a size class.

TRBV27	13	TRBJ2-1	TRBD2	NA	TGTGCCAGCAGTTCCCACCGGGGGGATGAGCAGTTCTTC	CASSSHRGDEQFF
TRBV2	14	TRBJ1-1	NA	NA	TGTGCCAGCAGTGACACTCAGGGGAACACTGAAGCTTTCTTT	CASSDTQGNTEAFF
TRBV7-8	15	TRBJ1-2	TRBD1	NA	TGTGCCAGCAGCTTAGGGGGGACAGCGCCGTATGGCTACACCTTC	CASSLGGTAPYGYTF
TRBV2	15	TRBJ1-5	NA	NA	TGTGCCAGCAGTGAAGAAGGGGCGATCGTTCAGCCCCAGCATTTT	CASSEEGAIVQPQHF
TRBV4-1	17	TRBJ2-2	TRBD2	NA	TGCGCCAGCAGCCAAAGAAGGAGCGGGGGGGCCGCCGGGGAGCTGTTTTTT	CASSQRRSGGAAGELFF
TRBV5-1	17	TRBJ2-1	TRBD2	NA	TGCGCCAGCAGCCGGGGGACTAGCGGGGCTAACTTTAATGAGCAGTTCTTC	CASSRGTSGANFNEQFF
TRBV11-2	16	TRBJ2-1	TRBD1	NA	TGTGCCAGCAGCTTAGTCCGGGACAGGGGGGTCCATGAGCAGTTCTTC	CASSLVRDRGVHEQFF
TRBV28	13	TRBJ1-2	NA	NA	TGTGCCAGCAGCTTGACGGTGCGGTATGGCTACACCTTC	CASSLTVRYGYTF
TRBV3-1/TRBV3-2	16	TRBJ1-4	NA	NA	TGTGCCAGCAGCCAAGATATGGGGCCAACTAATGAAAAACTGTTTTTT	CASSQDMGPTNEKLFF
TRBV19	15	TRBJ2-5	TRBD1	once	TGTGCCAGTAGTGATTTAGGACAGGGTCCAGAGACCCAGTACTTC	CASSDLGQGPETQYF
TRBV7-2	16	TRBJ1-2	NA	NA	TGTGCCAGCAGCTTAGACATGGGGCGGACTAACTATGGCTACACCTTC	CASSLDMGRTNYGYTF
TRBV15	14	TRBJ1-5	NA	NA	TGTGCCACCAGCGTTCGGGGTAGCAATCAGCCCCAGCATTTT	CATSVRGSNQPQHF
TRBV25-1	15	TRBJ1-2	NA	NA	TGTGCCAGCAGTGACGTAATCGGACAGAGGTCTGGCTACACCTTC	CASSDVIGQRSGYTF
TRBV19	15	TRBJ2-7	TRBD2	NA	TGTGCCAGTAGTAAAGCTAGCGGGGGGGCCTACGAGCAGTACTTC	CASSKASGGAYEQYF
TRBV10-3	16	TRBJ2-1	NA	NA	TGTGCCATCAGTGAGTCGGGAGCCCCCCCCTACAATGAGCAGTTCTTC	CAISESGAPPYNEQFF
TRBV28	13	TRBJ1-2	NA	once	TGTGCCAGCAGTTTTCGGGTAGACTATGGCTACACCTTC	CASSFRVDYGYTF
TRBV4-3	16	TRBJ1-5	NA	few	TGCGCCAGCAAACCCCCCGATGAGCAGGGGAACCAGCCCCAGCATTTT	CASKPPDEQGNQPQHF
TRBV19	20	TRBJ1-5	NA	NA	TGTGCCAGTAGTATAGGGGGGGGGACACCCATTGGCTATGGCAATCAGCCCCAGCATTTT	CASSIGGGTPIGYGNQPQHF
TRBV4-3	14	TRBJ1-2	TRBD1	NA	TGCGCCAGCAGCCAAATAAGCAGGGGGCGCGGCTACACCTTC	CASSQISRGRGYTF
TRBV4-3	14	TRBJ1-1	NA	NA	TGCGCCAGCAGCCAGTCGGAGCGGACAGCTGAAGCTTTCTTT	CASSQSERTAEAFF
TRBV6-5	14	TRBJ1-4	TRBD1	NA	TGTGCCAGCAGCACAGGGGTAAAGGATGAAAAACTGTTTTTT	CASSTGVKDEKLFF
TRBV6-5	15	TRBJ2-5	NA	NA	TGTGCCAGCAGTTACGGCAGTCTCTCCGAAGAGACCCAGTACTTC	CASSYGSLSEETQYF
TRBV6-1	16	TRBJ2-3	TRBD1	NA	TGTGCCAGCAGTGAAGCTAGGGGACAGCACACAGATACGCAGTATTTT	CASSEARGQHTDTQYF
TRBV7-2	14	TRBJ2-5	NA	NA	TGTGCCAGCAGCACTCGACGAGGACAAGAGACCCAGTACTTC	CASSTRRGQETQYF
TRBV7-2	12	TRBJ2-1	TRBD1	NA	TGTGCCAGCAGCTTAGAGACAGGGAGGCAGTTCTTC	CASSLETGRQFF
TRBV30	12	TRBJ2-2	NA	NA	TGTGCCTGGAGTGTTTATACCGGGGAGCTGTTTTTT	CAWSVYTGELFF
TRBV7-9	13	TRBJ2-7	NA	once	TGTGCCAGCCGTTACAGGAGCTCCTACGAGCAGTACTTC	CASRYRSSYEQYF
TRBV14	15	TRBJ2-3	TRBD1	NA	TGTGCCAGCAGCCGAGCAGGGGGTTACACAGATACGCAGTATTTT	CASSRAGGYTDTQYF
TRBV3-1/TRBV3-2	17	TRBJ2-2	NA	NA	TGTGCCAGCAGCCAAGAGAAAGGGAGGTTAACGGGCGGGGAGCTGTTTTTT	CASSQEKGRLTGGELFF
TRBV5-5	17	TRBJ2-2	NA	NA	TGTGCCACCCAACCGGGGATAGGACGCGCGAACACCGGGGAGCTGTTTTTT	CATQPGIGRANTGELFF